One T cell receptor (beta chain) is described in this entry. This entry belongs to a study of T cells after yellow fever vaccination. Each CDR3 protein gets one entry after TCRdb re-called the 5' RACE reads with MiXCR. Seen here are hundreds of thousands of distinct CDR3 sequences, approximately 15% observed once, and the top ten hold about 14%. Germline V gene lookup returns CDR1 KGHSH and CDR2 LQKENI. CDR3 length equals 15 residues. V was pared by 2 bases and J by 2 bases, with 12 bases between. The V and J genes are TRBV18 and TRBJ2-5; D possibly matches TRBD1 or TRBD2 (5 bases each). This receptor was identified in a man aged 25 to 40 who received the YFV17D yellow fever vaccine. The input for sequencing was PBMCs, taken on the day of the yellow fever booster vaccination. CDR3 loop: CASSPGAGRQETQYF. CDR3 DNA: TGTGCCAGCTCACCAGGTGCAGGGAGACAAGAGACCCAGTACTTC.